This T cell receptor (beta chain) was sequenced during a study of beta chain features in type 1 diabetes. Across the whole study: Patients did not differ from healthy donors in age, gender or cell yield. Overall study results and limits: Any HLA-type effect on TCRB rearrangement remained unresolved here. All four CD4+ subsets from Type 1 diabetes patients carried moderately but significantly shorter TCRB CDR3s.

This CDR3 comprises 14 residues. Germline lookup yields CDR1 SGHTA and CDR2 FQGNSA. Trimming took 4 bases from V and 2 from J, leaving 12 bases between them. Details on this clone: The antigen is not known.

The isolated RNA, all of it, was reverse transcribed, so expressed TCRB transcripts were what got sequenced. Method: immunoSEQ multiplex PCR; TCRdb's copy keeps in-frame clones and lacks some. The sample has fewer than 400,000 clones; about a tenth are singletons. CD45RO/CCR7/CD25/CD127/CD95/CD27 staining was used to isolate CD4+ naive, central memory, regulatory and stem cell-like memory cells by sorting. The chain couples TRBV7-2 to TRBJ2-7, with D perhaps being TRBD1 or TRBD2 (5 bases each). This TCR derives from a man aged 25 to 45 with type 1 diabetes. Sequenced input: central memory CD4+ T cells from blood. This CDR3 reads CASSSGTVAYEQYF. CDR3 nucleotide sequence: TGTGCCAGCAGCTCCGGGACGGTCGCCTACGAGCAGTACTTC. The entire variable domain, with the rest obtained from reference TRBV7-2 and TRBJ2-7, is as follows: GAGVSQSPSNKVTEKGKDVELRCDPISGHTALYWYRQSLGQGLEFLIYFQGNSAPDKSGLPSDRFSAERTGGSVSTLTIQRTQQEDSAVYLCASSSGTVAYEQYFGPGTRLTVT.